Listed here are 27 T cell receptor beta chains from one sample, sequenced in a study of blood T cell repertoires in COVID-19. Produced via immunoSEQ multiplex PCR; TCRdb's table is partial and in-frame only. The sample yields under 200,000 clones, approximately 82% seen once. The sample was peripheral blood. These receptors originate from a man between 65 and 85 years old who had recovered from COVID-19.

The chain has TRBV2 and TRBJ1-5, with a possible D match to TRBD1 (6 bases). This CDR3 contains 15 residues. Germline lookup yields CDR1 SNHLY and CDR2 FYNNEI. Trimming stripped 1 base from V and 4 bases from J, with 11 bases between. The CDR3 sequence is CASSEEGGENQPQHF. CDR3 DNA sequence: TGTGCCAGCAGTGAAGAGGGGGGGGAAAATCAGCCCCAGCATTTT.

Worth noting for this clone: One end of the junction fails to match germline, which may point to a read error. The chain has TRBV6-2 or TRBV6-3 and TRBJ2-5; 10 bases align to TRBD2. The CDR3 runs to 15 residues. Germline V gene lookup returns CDR1 MNHEY and CDR2 SVGEGT. The CDR3 DNA is TGTGCCACCAGTATAGCGGGGGGAACCATGGAGACCCAGTACTTC. It encodes CATSIAGGTMETQYF.

The chain employs TRBV27 and TRBJ2-2; 8 nucleotides match TRBD2. Germline CDR1 is MNHEY and CDR2 is SMNVEV (reference sequence). Trimming cost V 4 bases and J 5 bases; bases outside gene matches: 6. This CDR3 is 15 amino acids long. The CDR3, as DNA: TGTGCCAGCAGTTATAGCGGGATGGGTACCGGGGAGCTGTTTTTT. Translation gives CASSYSGMGTGELFF.

The J gene is TRBJ1-6, the V gene TRBV7-9; 7 bases are shared with TRBD1. CDR3 length: 14 amino acids. The V segment lost 5 bases and the J segment 8 bases; nucleotides outside the gene matches: 6. Germline assignment: CDR1 SEHNR and CDR2 FQNEAQ (reference sequence). The CDR3 bases are TGTGCCAGCAGCCTCCCCAGGGGGGATTCACCCCTCCACTTT. Translating it yields CASSLPRGDSPLHF.

The chain uses TRBV2 and TRBJ2-7, with D tentatively TRBD1 (6 bases). This CDR3 contains 16 residues. Germline V gene sequence: CDR1 SNHLY, CDR2 FYNNEI. V dropped 0 bases and J dropped 1 base, with 13 bases sitting between them. The CDR3 reads CASSEAYRVGSYEQYF. In DNA form, the CDR3 reads TGTGCCAGCAGTGAAGCGTACAGGGTAGGATCCTACGAGCAGTACTTC.

The chain links TRBV5-1 to TRBJ1-3, with D perhaps TRBD1 (5 bases). Trimming left V 0 bases short and J 2 bases short, with 18 bases between. This CDR3 has 18 residues. In germline, CDR1 is SGHRS, CDR2 YFSETQ. The CDR3 DNA sequence: TGCGCCAGCAGCTTGGTAGTAGGGCAGGGTGTCCCTGGAAACACCATATATTTT. It translates to CASSLVVGQGVPGNTIYF. The full variable domain, rest sourced from reference TRBV5-1 and TRBJ1-3, is KAGVTQTPRYLIKTRGQQVTLSCSPISGHRSVSWYQQTPGQGLQFLFEYFSETQRNKGNFPGRFSGRQFSNSRSEMNVSTLELGDSALYLCASSLVVGQGVPGNTIYFGEGSWLTVV.

This sequence joins TRBV6-5 and TRBJ2-1, with 8 positions matching TRBD2. This CDR3 is 14 amino acids long. The germline V gene encodes CDR1 MNHEY and CDR2 SVGAGI. Trimming took 7 bases from V and 5 from J; bases not matched to a gene: 7. The CDR3 nucleotides are TGTGCCAGCATCGGGCTAGCGGGCAACAATGAGCAGTTCTTC. Translation: CASIGLAGNNEQFF.

The CDR3 bases are TGCAGCGCCCTACTTGGTGGGACAGCCTCCTACGAGCAGTACTTC. Translating gives CSALLGGTASYEQYF. The V call is TRBV29-1, the J call TRBJ2-7; 7 nucleotides align to TRBD1. J lost 0 bases, V lost 7 bases, and 12 bases had no gene match. Germline loops: CDR1 SQVTM, CDR2 ANQGSEA. This CDR3 has 15 residues.

CDR3 coding DNA: TGTGCCAGCAGCCAAGGCACGGGGACAGGGGGCCGAAAACTGTTTTTT. It specifies CASSQGTGTGGRKLFF. The chain joins TRBV3-1 (or the pseudogene TRBV3-2) to TRBJ1-4, with TRBD1 matching 12 bases. This CDR3 is built from 16 residues. Germline V lookup: CDR1 LGHDT, CDR2 YNNKEL (reference sequence). V was pared by 1 base and J by 10 bases, with 7 bases of the junction left unmatched.

Concerning this clone: The sample holds other DNA sequences that translate to the same CDR3. The gene calls are TRBV3-1 (or the pseudogene TRBV3-2) and TRBJ2-1; TRBD2 aligns across 11 bases. This CDR3 has 14 residues. In germline, CDR1 is LGHDT, CDR2 YNNKEL (reference sequence). V lost 3 bases and J lost 6; bases outside the gene matches: 1. CDR3 sequence reads: CASSQGTSGNEQFF. The CDR3 coding sequence is TGTGCCAGCAGCCAGGGGACTAGCGGCAATGAGCAGTTCTTC.

This clone has only a few counts. The gene calls are TRBV18 and TRBJ2-7; D possibly corresponds to TRBD1 (5 bases). CDR3 length equals 14 residues. The V and J ends lost 3 bases and 5 bases respectively, with 14 bases between them. CDR1 and CDR2 from the germline V gene are KGHSH and LQKENI. In DNA form, the CDR3 reads TGTGCCAGCTCACCGCCAGGGCGTTCCCACGAGCAGTACTTC. Protein: CASSPPGRSHEQYF.

The chain couples TRBV10-3 to TRBJ2-7, with D possibly being TRBD2 (5 bases). Trimming cost V 5 bases and J 3 bases, with 17 bases left between them. In germline, CDR1 is ENHRY, CDR2 SYGVKD. The CDR3 consists of 15 residues. The CDR3 loop is CAISPQRASSYEQYF. The CDR3 DNA reads as TGTGCCATCAGTCCCCAGAGGGCTAGCAGCTACGAGCAGTACTTC.

The J gene is TRBJ2-7, the V gene TRBV9, with a weak D call TRBD2 (6 bases). Germline CDR1 and CDR2: SGDLS and YYNGEE. This CDR3 spans 16 amino acids. V lost 3 bases to trimming and J lost 2 bases, with 18 bases between them. The CDR3 region has the DNA TGTGCCAGCAGCGGCGGGGAGCAAACGGGGGCCTACGAGCAGTACTTC. Its protein product is CASSGGEQTGAYEQYF. Supplemented by reference TRBV9 and TRBJ2-7, the full variable domain reads DSGVTQTPKHLITATGQRVTLRCSPRSGDLSVYWYQQSLDQGLQFLIQYYNGEERAKGNILERFSAQQFPDLHSELNLSSLELGDSALYFCASSGGEQTGAYEQYFGPGTRLTVT.

The gene calls are TRBV30 and TRBJ2-2, with a possible D match to TRBD1 (7 bases). V gave up 5 bases and J gave up 1 base, with 20 bases separating them. Looked up from germline, CDR1 is GTSNPN and CDR2 is SVGIG (reference sequence). The CDR3 is 17 residues long. The chain's CDR3 is CAWPKNPRDRNTGELFF. In nucleotides, the CDR3 is TGTGCCTGGCCGAAGAACCCGCGGGACAGGAACACCGGGGAGCTGTTTTTT.

This sequence joins TRBV11-3 and TRBJ2-3, with 7 bases identical to TRBD1. This CDR3 has 16 amino acids. V shed 1 base and J 0 bases; nucleotides not matched to a gene: 4. Looked up from germline, CDR1 is SGHNT and CDR2 is YENEEA. As DNA, the CDR3 is TGTGCCAGCAGCTTAGGAAGACAGGGAAGCACAGATACGCAGTATTTT. It translates to CASSLGRQGSTDTQYF.

The chain couples TRBV5-5 to TRBJ1-3; 8 nucleotides align to TRBD1. Germline V gene data show CDR1 as SGHKS and CDR2 as YYEKEE (reference sequence). This CDR3 region has 15 residues. The V segment lost 4 bases and the J segment 3 bases; nucleotides outside the gene matches: 6. CDR3 bases: TGTGCCAGCAGCAGGACAGGGCAGTTTGGAAACACCATATATTTT. Residues: CASSRTGQFGNTIYF.

CDR3 protein: CASRTGWNEQFF. The CDR3 DNA sequence: TGTGCCAGCAGGACAGGGTGGAATGAGCAGTTCTTC. The J gene is TRBJ2-1, the V gene TRBV6-5; 7 nucleotides match TRBD1. V trimming: 6 bases; J trimming: 7 bases; junction bases outside the gene matches: 3. Per the germline V gene, CDR1 is MNHEY and CDR2 is SVGAGI. The CDR3 has 12 residues.

The CDR3 DNA reads TGTGCCAGCAGCTCCCTTGGAGGTAGCGGGGAGCTGTTTTTT. It yields the protein CASSSLGGSGELFF. The chain uses TRBV7-3 and TRBJ2-2, with TRBD2 as a possible D gene (5 bases). The V gene's germline CDR1 is SGHTA and CDR2 FQGTGA. The CDR3 consists of 14 residues. The V end was cut by 4 bases, the J end by 7 bases, with 13 bases between.

The V call is TRBV2, the J call TRBJ1-3; no definite D call. V was pared by 4 bases and J by 1 base, with 11 bases between. This CDR3 has 15 amino acids. Germline-derived CDR1 and CDR2 are SNHLY and FYNNEI. The CDR3 loop reads CASSGAGGSGNTIYF. CDR3 in DNA: TGTGCCAGCAGTGGGGCCGGTGGGTCTGGAAACACCATATATTTT.

The chain has TRBV6-2 or TRBV6-3 and TRBJ2-2; D not resolved. V lost 2 bases and J lost 4, with 8 bases in between. Germline lookup yields CDR1 MNHEY and CDR2 SVGEGT. CDR3 length: 14 residues. The CDR3 loop reads CASSYPLTTGELFF. CDR3 nucleotide sequence: TGTGCCAGCAGTTACCCCCTAACCACCGGGGAGCTGTTTTTT.

This clone has only a few counts. This chain uses TRBV11-2 with TRBJ2-3; 12 bases are a match to TRBD2. Germline V gene lookup returns CDR1 SGHAT and CDR2 FQNNGV. This CDR3 is 16 amino acids long. V shed 4 bases, J shed 3 bases, and the junction held 5 bases outside the gene matches. Here the CDR3 DNA reads TGTGCCAGCAGCTCCTCCCTAGCGGGAGGGACAGATACGCAGTATTTT. It specifies CASSSSLAGGTDTQYF.

V and J are TRBV29-1 and TRBJ2-3; TRBD1 aligns across 9 bases. This CDR3 is 15 amino acids long. Trimming at V came to 7 bases and at J to 2 bases, leaving 10 bases not matched to a gene. From germline, CDR1 is SQVTM and CDR2 ANQGSEA. The CDR3 here is CSATPGQGLTDTQYF. The CDR3 DNA sequence: TGCAGCGCGACCCCGGGACAGGGACTCACAGATACGCAGTATTTT.

The genes are TRBV4-3 and TRBJ2-2; 10 bases match TRBD2. The germline V gene has CDR1 LGHNA and CDR2 YSLEER. The CDR3 consists of 18 residues. V trimming: 0 bases; J trimming: 5 bases; junction bases outside the gene matches: 9. The CDR3 is CASSQDRASGSMTGELFF. The CDR3 coding sequence is TGCGCCAGCAGCCAAGATAGGGCTAGCGGGAGTATGACCGGGGAGCTGTTTTTT.

In this sample, this clone is medium-sized. Germline and junction disagree at one end, which may indicate a read error. This CDR3 reads CASSRQNTMYF. CDR3 nucleotides: TGTGCCAGCAGTCGCCAAAACACCATGTATTTT. J is TRBJ1-3 and V is TRBV28; D remains unclear. CDR3 length: 11 residues. Germline CDR1 and CDR2: MDHEN and SYDVKM.

This clone was recorded only once. The chain recombines TRBV5-6 with TRBJ1-1; TRBD1 matches at 7 bases. Unmatched junction bases numbered 5, after V lost 2 bases and J lost 4 bases. Germline V gene sequence: CDR1 SGHDT, CDR2 YYEEEE. This CDR3 is 14 amino acids long. CDR3 DNA: TGTGCCAGCAGCTTTGGGACAGAGGTCACTGAAGCTTTCTTT. Its translation is CASSFGTEVTEAFF.

The V call is TRBV7-9, the J call TRBJ2-5; tentatively, D is TRBD2 (6 bases). V shed 8 bases and J shed 5 bases, with 12 bases lying between them. Per germline, CDR1 SEHNR and CDR2 FQNEAQ (reference sequence). The CDR3 covers 12 residues. The CDR3 nucleotides are TGTGCCAGCGGGCGGGAATACGAGACCCAGTACTTC. Protein sequence: CASGREYETQYF.

The chain employs TRBV13 and TRBJ1-6; no definite D call. Trimming cost V 2 bases and J 0 bases, with 11 bases left between them. Germline CDR1 PRHDT, CDR2 FYEKMQ (reference sequence). This CDR3 comprises 17 residues. The CDR3 DNA follows: TGTGCCAGCAGCTTAAATAGTGAGAGCTCCTATAATTCACCCCTCCACTTT. Translated: CASSLNSESSYNSPLHF.